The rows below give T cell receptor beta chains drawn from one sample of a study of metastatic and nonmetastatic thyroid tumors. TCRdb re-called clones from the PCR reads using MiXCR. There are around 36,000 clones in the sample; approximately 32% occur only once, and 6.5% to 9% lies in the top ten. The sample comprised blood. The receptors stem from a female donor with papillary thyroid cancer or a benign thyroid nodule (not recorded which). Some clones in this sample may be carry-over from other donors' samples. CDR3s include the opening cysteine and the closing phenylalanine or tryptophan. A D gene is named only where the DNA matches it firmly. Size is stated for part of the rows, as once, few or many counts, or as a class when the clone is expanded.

CSASFRQRGVNEQFF,TGCAGTGCTAGTTTTCGCCAGCGGGGGGTCAATGAGCAGTTCTTC,TRBJ2-1,TRBD2,TRBV20-1,many
CAISESLRETGGELFF,TGTGCCATCAGTGAGTCTTTGCGGGAAACAGGAGGGGAGCTGTTTTTT,TRBJ2-2,NA,TRBV10-3,many
CSATDSLTVNNEAFF,TGCAGTGCTACAGACTCGCTGACGGTGAACAATGAAGCTTTCTTT,TRBJ1-1,NA,TRBV20-1,NA
CASSLAGSRNEKLFF,TGTGCCAGCAGCTTAGCGGGATCGAGGAATGAAAAACTGTTTTTT,TRBJ1-4,NA,TRBV7-8,many
CASSPSGVTGELFF,TGTGCCAGCAGTCCTTCTGGGGTCACCGGGGAGCTGTTTTTT,TRBJ2-2,NA,TRBV6-9,NA
CASSAQPVGQGYGEQFF,TGCGCCAGCAGCGCCCAGCCGGTGGGACAGGGGTACGGTGAGCAGTTCTTC,TRBJ2-1,TRBD1,TRBV5-1,NA
CASSLGQNPTDTQYF,TGTGCCAGCAGCTTAGGACAGAACCCCACAGATACGCAGTATTTT,TRBJ2-3,NA,TRBV7-9,many
CASGTGGAGANVLTF,TGTGCCAGCGGGACAGGGGGCGCTGGGGCCAACGTCCTGACTTTC,TRBJ2-6,TRBD1,TRBV6-4,many
CSASDGEEAFF,TGCAGTGCTAGTGACGGCGAAGAAGCTTTCTTT,TRBJ1-1,NA,TRBV20-1,medium-sized
CASSNALNTEAFF,TGTGCCAGCTCCAATGCTTTGAACACTGAAGCTTTCTTT,TRBJ1-1,NA,TRBV12-3/TRBV12-4,many
CASSPDRTGGPENIQYF,TGTGCCAGCAGTCCGGACAGGACCGGAGGGCCGGAAAACATTCAGTACTTC,TRBJ2-4,NA,TRBV27,few
CASSITGSEQYF,TGTGCCAGTAGTATAACAGGTTCCGAGCAGTACTTC,TRBJ2-7,NA,TRBV19,medium-sized
CSARDREREFF,TGCAGTGCTAGAGATCGAGAGAGGGAGTTCTTC,TRBJ2-1,NA,TRBV20-1,many
CASWGQNEKLFF,TGTGCCAGCTGGGGACAGAATGAAAAACTGTTTTTT,TRBJ1-4,TRBD1,TRBV28,many
CASSLSDRGTVEQYF,TGTGCCAGCAGCTTGTCTGACAGGGGGACGGTCGAGCAGTACTTC,TRBJ2-7,TRBD1,TRBV5-5,NA
CASSQGQGISYEQYF,TGTGCCAGCAGCCAAGGACAGGGTATTTCCTACGAGCAGTACTTC,TRBJ2-7,TRBD1,TRBV4-2,NA
CASSPQGNTEAFF,TGTGCCAGCAGCCCCCAAGGGAACACTGAAGCTTTCTTT,TRBJ1-1,NA,TRBV11-2,few
CASSLEGGGVSGEKLFF,TGCGCCAGCAGCTTGGAAGGTGGAGGGGTCAGTGGGGAAAAACTGTTTTTT,TRBJ1-4,NA,TRBV5-4,many
CARNRQWLMLEQYF,TGTGCCCGCAACCGACAGTGGCTTATGTTAGAGCAGTACTTC,TRBJ2-7,NA,TRBV28,NA
CASSLTGTGWQYF,TGTGCCAGCAGCTTAACCGGGACTGGATGGCAGTACTTC,TRBJ2-7,NA,TRBV7-3,NA
CASRTTSGTDTQYF,TGTGCCAGCAGGACGACTAGCGGCACAGATACGCAGTATTTT,TRBJ2-3,TRBD2,TRBV6-2/TRBV6-3,many
CASSGMEAGNQPQHF,TGTGCCAGTAGCGGTATGGAGGCAGGAAACCAGCCCCAGCATTTT,TRBJ1-5,NA,TRBV19,many
CASRGPLMNTEAFF,TGCGCCAGCAGGGGCCCCCTGATGAACACTGAAGCTTTCTTT,TRBJ1-1,NA,TRBV4-1,medium-sized
CASTVSTSGWADTKYF,TGTGCCAGCACTGTCTCGACTAGCGGGTGGGCAGATACGAAGTATTTT,TRBJ2-3,TRBD2,TRBV6-4,NA
CASSLEGQGADTQYF,TGCGCCAGCAGCTTGGAGGGACAGGGGGCAGATACGCAGTATTTT,TRBJ2-3,TRBD1,TRBV5-1,many
CASSSWEVASYDQYF,TGTGCCAGTAGTTCTTGGGAGGTGGCATCCTACGATCAGTACTTC,TRBJ2-7,NA,TRBV19,NA
CASSYSGRGSGSEAFF,TGTGCCAGCAGTTACTCTGGCAGGGGGTCTGGTAGTGAAGCTTTCTTT,TRBJ1-1,TRBD1,TRBV6-5,many